The clone carrying this TCR beta chain came up a few times. Its target is not known. This record comes from a study of Graves' ophthalmopathy and Graves' hyperthyroidism. Study-level points and caveats: Stable hyperthyroidism and ophthalmopathy were told apart by a 13-signature model, which achieved about 90% sensitivity and roughly 76% specificity.

Deletions cut 11 bases from V and 2 bases from J, with 19 bases between. This CDR3 comprises 14 residues. Germline CDR1 ENHRY, CDR2 SYGVKD. CDR3 regions of TCR beta were amplified from RNA transcripts. Second-round multiplex PCR came after first-round RT-PCR with HTBI primers. One entry per CDR3 protein, called by TCRdb with MiXCR from the multiplex PCR reads. Counted here are 400,000 to 500,000 distinct CDR3 sequences, roughly 20% occurring once; the ten biggest clones make up approximately 3%. Each hyperthyroidism patient was newly diagnosed, with under 2 months' duration, and aged 18 to 65. PBMCs were obtained from roughly 9 ml of fresh peripheral blood.

This receptor was obtained from a woman aged 18-29 years with stable Graves' hyperthyroidism. The chain combines TRBV10-3 with TRBJ2-7, with D perhaps matching TRBD2 (6 bases). Sequencing was carried out using peripheral blood. In DNA form, the CDR3 reads TGTGCCGTCCGGGACTCTGATCCCCCCTACGAGCAGTACTTC. Protein product: CAVRDSDPPYEQYF.